This passage covers 28 T cell receptor beta chains from one sample sequenced in a study of blood T cell repertoires in COVID-19. Data came from immunoSEQ multiplex PCR; TCRdb stores just in-frame clones and leaves some out. Among some 220,000 clones, 88% were seen once, and the ten largest hold roughly 2.7%. Input material: PBMCs or T cells enriched from blood (not recorded which). The origin of the receptors is a young woman who had recovered from COVID-19.

This clone is a singleton in its sample. V gene TRBV27 combines with J gene TRBJ2-7; D gene uncertain. Germline CDR1 is MNHEY and CDR2 is SMNVEV (reference sequence). The germline V and J ends were trimmed by 4 bases and 3 bases, with 10 bases remaining between them. This CDR3 contains 13 residues. CDR3 protein: CASSSANIYEQYF. CDR3 bases: TGTGCCAGCAGTTCCGCCAACATCTACGAGCAGTACTTC.

This sequence joins TRBV6-1 and TRBJ1-5; no definite D call. The germline gives CDR1 MNHNS, CDR2 SASEGT. Trimming pared 1 base from V and 11 bases from J, leaving 15 bases between. This CDR3 has 14 amino acids. The CDR3 spells CASSEEVISTAQHF. As DNA, the CDR3 is TGTGCCAGCAGTGAAGAAGTAATATCCACGGCCCAGCATTTT.

The CDR3 region is CASSRLTRLAGNTIYF. Here the CDR3 DNA reads TGTGCCAGCAGCCGCCTCACTCGACTAGCTGGAAACACCATATATTTT. The V gene is TRBV11-1, the J gene TRBJ1-3; unclear D gene. V lost 5 bases, J lost 2 bases, and 16 bases lay in between. The CDR3 extends over 16 amino acids. The germline CDR1 and CDR2 sequences are SGHAT and FQDESV (reference sequence).

The V call is TRBV18, the J call TRBJ1-5; 9 bases agree with TRBD1. The J segment lost 5 bases and the V segment lost 5 bases, leaving 7 bases of the junction unmatched. Germline CDR1 is KGHSH and CDR2 is LQKENI. The CDR3 runs to 15 residues. The CDR3 sequence: CASSGPGQGYQPQHF. CDR3 nucleotide sequence: TGTGCCAGCTCAGGACCGGGACAGGGATATCAGCCCCAGCATTTT.

The chain links TRBV4-1 to TRBJ2-1, with TRBD2 as a possible D gene (5 bases). CDR3 size: 13 residues. Germline V gene data show CDR1 as MGHRA and CDR2 as YSYEKL. V was cut by 0 bases and J by 7 bases, with 7 bases left in between. CDR3: CASSQEPGNEQFF. DNA of the CDR3: TGCGCCAGCAGCCAAGAACCGGGGAATGAGCAGTTCTTC.

This clone was seen only a few times. The rearrangement links TRBV10-3 to TRBJ2-1; possibly TRBD2 for D (6 bases). V lost 4 bases to trimming and J lost 9 bases, with 10 bases between them. The V gene's germline CDR1 is ENHRY and CDR2 SYGVKD. CDR3 size: 12 residues. CDR3 sequence: CAISVQGGEQFF. The CDR3, as DNA: TGTGCCATCAGTGTGCAGGGAGGTGAGCAGTTCTTC.

The V gene is TRBV27, the J gene TRBJ1-6; unclear D gene. V lost 5 bases to trimming and J lost 0 bases, with 14 bases between them. Looked up from germline, CDR1 is MNHEY and CDR2 is SMNVEV (reference sequence). This CDR3 has 17 residues. CDR3 region: CASSRVTLSSYNSPLHF. CDR3 DNA: TGTGCCAGCAGTCGCGTAACTTTGAGCTCCTATAATTCACCCCTCCACTTT.

This chain joins TRBV2 and TRBJ2-1, with TRBD1 identical over 8 bases. This CDR3 spans 15 amino acids. The germline gives CDR1 SNHLY, CDR2 FYNNEI. The ends lost 2 bases at V and 10 bases at J; junction bases unmatched: 10. The CDR3 region has the DNA TGTGCCAGCAGTGAAACTGGACAGGGCCTAAAGGAGCAGTTCTTC. Protein: CASSETGQGLKEQFF.

The chain is built from TRBV21-1 and TRBJ2-2; no DNA check was done on the table's D call, TRBD1. TRBV21-1 is flagged as a pseudogene. This CDR3 has 16 residues. CDR3 nucleotides: TGTGCCAGCAGGAAAGGACAGGGGTTCGGCACCGGGGAGCTGTTTTTT. Translating gives CASRKGQGFGTGELFF.

The chain has TRBV3-1 (or the pseudogene TRBV3-2) and TRBJ2-1, with a weak D call TRBD1 (5 bases). The V end was cut by 0 bases, the J end by 0 bases, with 12 bases between. The germline V gene encodes CDR1 LGHDT and CDR2 YNNKEL (reference sequence). This CDR3 comprises 17 residues. The chain's CDR3 is CASSQEIRASSYNEQFF. In nucleotides, the CDR3 is TGTGCCAGCAGCCAAGAAATCAGGGCCAGCTCCTACAATGAGCAGTTCTTC.

This rearrangement joins TRBV7-2 to TRBJ2-3; 7 bases map to TRBD2. CDR1 and CDR2 (germline): SGHTA, FQGNSA. CDR3 length: 15 residues. Germline trimming cut 3 bases from V and 3 bases from J; bases unmatched to any gene: 6. This CDR3 reads CASSLIQRGTDTQYF. CDR3 nucleotides: TGTGCCAGCAGCTTGATCCAGCGGGGTACAGATACGCAGTATTTT.

V is TRBV4-2 and J is TRBJ2-2; TRBD1 matches 7 bases. The length of the CDR3 is 15 residues. Germline CDR1 and CDR2: LGHNA and YNFKEQ. V gave up 4 bases and J gave up 8 bases; unmatched junction bases: 10. The DNA for the CDR3 is TGTGCCAGCAGCCCCCTTACAGGGGAAAGAGGGGAGCTGTTTTTT. Protein sequence: CASSPLTGERGELFF.

The J gene is TRBJ2-5, the V gene TRBV5-1; 12 bases align to TRBD1. CDR3 size: 15 residues. Unmatched junction bases numbered 6, after V lost 4 bases and J lost 5 bases. Per germline, CDR1 SGHRS and CDR2 YFSETQ. The CDR3 sequence is CASSTGTGGGETQYF. Written as DNA, the CDR3 is TGCGCCAGCAGCACCGGGACAGGGGGCGGTGAGACCCAGTACTTC.

The chain recombines TRBV7-3 with TRBJ1-1; maybe TRBD1 (5 bases). The CDR3 covers 15 residues. CDR1 is SGHTA, CDR2 FQGTGA, per germline. With 0 bases removed from V and 5 bases from J, the gap between germline ends came to 13 bases. The CDR3 DNA follows: TGTGCCAGCAGCTTAACGGGGCATTCTCCTACTGAAGCTTTCTTT. Translated, it gives CASSLTGHSPTEAFF.

The J gene is TRBJ1-5, the V gene TRBV7-2; D not certain. Per germline, CDR1 SGHTA and CDR2 FQGNSA. The CDR3 has 15 residues. Between the trimmed V and J ends, which lost 1 base and 1 base, there was a span of 8 bases. The CDR3 protein is CASSLGRRSNQPQHF. In DNA form, the CDR3 reads TGTGCCAGCAGCTTAGGACGGAGGAGCAATCAGCCCCAGCATTTT.

This clone appeared a single time. The chain joins TRBV7-6 to TRBJ2-7; D perhaps matches TRBD2 (7 bases). Germline V gives CDR1 SGHVS, CDR2 FNYEAQ. V lost 5 bases, J lost 3 bases, and 17 bases lay in between. The CDR3 contains 15 residues. CDR3 region: CASSLSAGAYYEQYF. The CDR3 region has the DNA TGTGCCAGCAGCCTGTCGGCGGGGGCCTACTACGAGCAGTACTTC. Full variable domain (remainder filled in from reference TRBV7-6 and TRBJ2-7): GAGVSQSPRYKVTKRGQDVALRCDPISGHVSLYWYRQALGQGPEFLTYFNYEAQQDKSGLPNDRFSAERPEGSISTLTIQRTEQRDSAMYRCASSLSAGAYYEQYFGPGTRLTVT.

This clone was observed once. The V call is TRBV5-4, the J call TRBJ2-3; D gene uncertain. V was pared by 2 bases and J by 2 bases, with 15 bases between. The CDR3 has 16 residues. Germline CDR1 SGHNT, CDR2 YYREEE (reference sequence). This CDR3 is CASSFFGVNSTDTQYF. The CDR3 nucleotides read TGTGCCAGCAGCTTCTTCGGTGTCAATTCCACAGATACGCAGTATTTT.

V and J are TRBV11-2 and TRBJ2-7, with D possibly matching TRBD1 (5 bases). Germline loops: CDR1 SGHAT, CDR2 FQNNGV. This CDR3 has 15 residues. The V end was cut by 3 bases, the J end by 3 bases, with 15 bases between. This CDR3 is CASSFVSGKGYEQYF. The CDR3 DNA is TGTGCCAGCAGCTTTGTTTCAGGGAAAGGCTACGAGCAGTACTTC.

The chain joins TRBV3-1 (or the pseudogene TRBV3-2) to TRBJ1-3; 7 nucleotides align to TRBD1. Unmatched junction bases numbered 3, after V lost 7 bases and J lost 0 bases. CDR1 and CDR2 from the germline V gene are LGHDT and YNNKEL (reference sequence). The CDR3 is made up of 14 amino acids. This CDR3 reads CASTDRSSGNTIYF. CDR3 nucleotides: TGTGCCAGCACGGACAGGTCCTCTGGAAACACCATATATTTT.

V usage is TRBV7-2 and J usage is TRBJ2-5; D is ambiguous. Germline values: CDR1 SGHTA, CDR2 FQGNSA. The CDR3 covers 15 residues. V was trimmed by 3 bases and J by 5 bases, leaving 16 bases between them. DNA of the CDR3: TGTGCCAGCAGCTTCCAATTAGGTCAGGTCGAGACCCAGTACTTC. Translating gives CASSFQLGQVETQYF.

To note about this clone: The CDR3 does not close with the conserved phenylalanine or tryptophan, likely indicating a read error. Because the CDR3's place on the DNA is in doubt, the DNA is left out and the CDR3 is given as listed by TCRdb. The gene calls are TRBV7-2 and TRBJ1-1. Germline CDR1 SGHTA, CDR2 FQGNSA. The CDR3 numbers 12 amino acids, ends counted. The CDR3 spells CASSVGIGGRGR.

This clone was seen only once. The chain carries TRBV2 and TRBJ2-7; 9 positions agree with TRBD2. The ends lost 8 bases at V and 3 bases at J; junction bases unmatched: 8. CDR1 is SNHLY, CDR2 FYNNEI, per germline. There are 14 residues in the CDR3. This CDR3 reads CASGLRGGDYEQYF. Written as DNA, the CDR3 is TGTGCCAGCGGGTTGCGGGGGGGCGACTACGAGCAGTACTTC.

The genes are TRBV5-1 and TRBJ2-5, with unresolved D. Germline V CDR1 and CDR2: SGHRS, YFSETQ. V gave up 0 bases and J gave up 5 bases, with 11 bases separating them. CDR3 length: 14 amino acids. This CDR3 reads CASSLEGRRETQYF. The CDR3 coding sequence is TGCGCCAGCAGCTTGGAAGGCCGGCGGGAGACCCAGTACTTC. The full variable domain, completed using reference TRBV5-1 and TRBJ2-5, is KAGVTQTPRYLIKTRGQQVTLSCSPISGHRSVSWYQQTPGQGLQFLFEYFSETQRNKGNFPGRFSGRQFSNSRSEMNVSTLELGDSALYLCASSLEGRRETQYFGPGTRLLVL.

This chain uses TRBV4-3 with TRBJ1-1; possible D gene TRBD1, 6 bases. Germline values: CDR1 LGHNA, CDR2 YSLEER. This CDR3 contains 15 residues. V was cut by 5 bases and J by 5 bases, with 18 bases left in between. The CDR3 protein is CASSGSRGPGTEAFF. For the CDR3, the DNA is TGCGCCAGCAGCGGATCCAGGGGCCCGGGTACTGAAGCTTTCTTT.

The chain recombines TRBV9 with TRBJ1-2; perhaps TRBD1 as D (5 bases). Looked up from germline, CDR1 is SGDLS and CDR2 is YYNGEE. V lost 0 bases, J lost 1 base, and 10 bases lay in between. The CDR3 has 15 amino acids. The CDR3 reads CASSVEGRDNYGYTF. CDR3 bases: TGTGCCAGCAGCGTAGAAGGCAGGGATAACTATGGCTACACCTTC.

The rearrangement joins TRBV5-1 to TRBJ1-2, with TRBD1 matching over 8 bases. Losses at the gene ends were 4 bases for V and 3 bases for J; bases not matched to a gene: 11. Germline values: CDR1 SGHRS, CDR2 YFSETQ. The CDR3 spans 16 residues. The CDR3: CASSVDGQGRYYGYTF. The CDR3 coding sequence is TGCGCCAGCAGCGTGGACGGACAGGGTAGATACTATGGCTACACCTTC.

The rearrangement uses TRBV18 and TRBJ1-2, with unresolved D. Trimming took 3 bases from V and 7 from J, leaving 12 bases between them. The germline V gene encodes CDR1 KGHSH and CDR2 LQKENI. The CDR3 has 13 amino acids. The CDR3 sequence: CASSPREGGGYTF. The CDR3 DNA follows: TGTGCCAGCTCACCGAGGGAGGGTGGTGGCTACACCTTC.

The rearrangement uses TRBV24-1 and TRBJ2-3, with 12 bases that match TRBD1. V was pared by 3 bases and J by 7 bases, with 4 bases of the junction left unmatched. CDR1 and CDR2 (germline): KGHDR, SFDVKD. This CDR3 is 15 amino acids long. The DNA for the CDR3 is TGTGCCACCAGTGATCCGGGACAGGGGGCTTATACGCAGTATTTT. This gives the protein CATSDPGQGAYTQYF.